The 17 T cell receptor beta chains in this list originate from one sample, sequenced in a study of T cells after yellow fever vaccination. Each CDR3 protein is one row after TCRdb ran MiXCR on the 5' RACE reads. The sample lists about 58,000 distinct CDR3 sequences; about 6.6% were seen once. The sample was CD8+ T cells sorted from PBMCs, taken on the day of the first yellow fever vaccination. The receptors come from a man between 18 and 35 years old who received the YFV17D yellow fever vaccine.

The table lists this clonotype with a few counts. This chain connects TRBV6-6 to TRBJ1-2; 8 nucleotides agree with TRBD1. The CDR3 contains 13 residues. CDR1 and CDR2 (germline): MNHNY, SVGAGI (reference sequence). J lost 4 bases, V lost 6 bases, and 4 bases had no gene match. The CDR3 DNA is TGTGCCAGCAGAGACAGGGGAGGCTATGGCTACACCTTC. It specifies CASRDRGGYGYTF.

This clonotype was seen many times. This rearrangement joins TRBV25-1 to TRBJ2-3; 11 bases match TRBD2. The CDR3 has 17 residues. Looked up from germline, CDR1 is MGHDK and CDR2 is SYGVNS. V shed 3 bases and J 6 bases; nucleotides not matched to a gene: 11. Written as DNA, the CDR3 is TGTGCCAGCAGTGAGGAGGGGACTAGCGGAGGTGGGGATACGCAGTATTTT. Translating it yields CASSEEGTSGGGDTQYF. Together with reference TRBV25-1 and TRBJ2-3, the CDR3 gives the full variable domain: EADIYQTPRYLVIGTGKKITLECSQTMGHDKMYWYQQDPGMELHLIHYSYGVNSTEKGDLSSESTVSRIRTEHFPLTLESARPSHTSQYLCASSEEGTSGGGDTQYFGPGTRLTVL.

This clonotype was seen at least ten times. The CDR3 region has the DNA TGTGCCAGCAGCTTACGCGGTAGCATCGGAGAGACCCAGTACTTC. Its protein product is CASSLRGSIGETQYF. The rearrangement uses TRBV7-9 and TRBJ2-5; D is unresolved. CDR3 length equals 15 residues. Germline V gene data show CDR1 as SEHNR and CDR2 as FQNEAQ (reference sequence). V was shortened by 2 bases and J by 4 bases, with 14 bases between the two germline ends.

This clonotype was seen once. This clone may be a read error of a much larger clone one base away. J is TRBJ2-4 and V is TRBV5-6; perhaps D is TRBD1 or TRBD2 (5 bases each). The length of the CDR3 is 14 residues. Germline CDR1 reads SGHDT; CDR2 reads YYEEEE. This CDR3 reads CASSSPGTNNIQYF. The CDR3 nucleotides read TGTGCCAGCAGCTCCCCAGGGACCAACAACATTCAGTACTTC.

The V gene is TRBV5-4, the J gene TRBJ1-4; the match to TRBD1 covers 9 bases. CDR3 length: 14 amino acids. CDR1 and CDR2 (germline): SGHNT, YYREEE (reference sequence). Losses at the gene ends were 5 bases for V and 8 bases for J; bases not matched to a gene: 7. CDR3 DNA: TGTGCCAGCAGTGACCGGGACAGGGACGAAAAACTGTTTTTT. It translates to CASSDRDRDEKLFF.

This clonotype has only a few counts. The V gene is TRBV19, the J gene TRBJ1-1; 7 bases align to TRBD1. The V gene end was trimmed by 4 bases and the J gene end by 3 bases; junction bases not matched to a gene: 11. Looked up from germline, CDR1 is LNHDA and CDR2 is SQIVND (reference sequence). The CDR3 loop spans 16 amino acids. The CDR3 region has the DNA TGTGCCAGTAGTAAGGGAGGAGGACAGGCGGACACTGAAGCTTTCTTT. Translating gives CASSKGGGQADTEAFF.

This clonotype was counted many times. The CDR3 reads CASSAGRGSDTQYF. The CDR3 DNA reads TGTGCCAGCAGTGCCGGCCGAGGGTCAGATACGCAGTATTTT. This chain joins TRBV12-3 or TRBV12-4 and TRBJ2-3; tentatively, D is TRBD2 (5 bases). The CDR3 is made up of 14 amino acids. V was pared by 5 bases and J by 4 bases, with 13 bases between.

This clonotype was counted many times. This chain connects TRBV7-6 to TRBJ2-7; possible D gene TRBD1, 6 bases. The germline V and J ends were trimmed by 2 bases and 5 bases, with 16 bases remaining between them. The CDR3 has 15 residues. Germline V gene data show CDR1 as SGHVS and CDR2 as FNYEAQ. DNA of the CDR3: TGTGCCAGCAGCTTATCGGACAGCTTGTCGGACGAGCAGTACGTC. Residues: CASSLSDSLSDEQYV.

This clonotype turned up a few times. V gene TRBV20-1 combines with J gene TRBJ2-5, with D perhaps being TRBD1 or TRBD2 (6 bases each). Germline V gene data show CDR1 as DFQATT and CDR2 as SNEGSKA (reference sequence). This CDR3 has 15 residues. V was cut by 3 bases and J by 2 bases, with 16 bases left in between. For the CDR3, the DNA is TGCAGTGCTAGCGCGATTCGGGGGCAACAAGAGACCCAGTACTTC. Protein sequence: CSASAIRGQQETQYF.

Note on this clonotype: Its ends do not fully match the called genes, so a read error is possible. V usage is TRBV12-3 or TRBV12-4 and J usage is TRBJ1-1, with unresolved D. There are 14 residues in the CDR3. The CDR3 DNA reads TGTGCCAGCAGCCTTAGTAGGATGAAGACTGAAGCTTTCTTT. This gives the protein CASSLSRMKTEAFF.

There are many counts of this clonotype. The chain employs TRBV12-3 or TRBV12-4 and TRBJ2-7; D tentatively fits TRBD1 or TRBD2 (6 bases each). The V end lost 6 bases, the J end lost 3 bases, and 12 bases lay between the germline ends. This CDR3 has 13 residues. The CDR3 loop is CASRGGNLYEQYF. The CDR3 DNA follows: TGTGCCAGCAGAGGGGGGAACCTCTACGAGCAGTACTTC.

The DNA of the CDR3 is TGCGCCAGCAGCCAAGGTCCGGGGCCCCCTCTCAATGAGCAGTTCTTC. Protein product: CASSQGPGPPLNEQFF. The chain has TRBV4-1 and TRBJ2-1; tentatively, D is TRBD1 or TRBD2 (5 bases each). Trimming pared 1 base from V and 6 bases from J, leaving 16 bases between. Germline V lookup: CDR1 MGHRA, CDR2 YSYEKL. The CDR3 consists of 16 residues.

This clonotype was seen a handful of times. The genes are TRBV4-3 and TRBJ2-1; maybe TRBD2 (6 bases). Germline values: CDR1 LGHNA, CDR2 YSLEER. The CDR3 is 17 amino acids. Deletions cut 1 base from V and 4 bases from J, with 17 bases between. CDR3 residues: CASSQAGPGGIYNEQFF. CDR3 bases: TGCGCCAGCAGCCAAGCGGGCCCCGGGGGTATATACAATGAGCAGTTCTTC.

This clonotype was detected a few times. The chain combines TRBV29-1 with TRBJ1-2, with TRBD1 identical over 9 bases. The CDR3 spans 12 residues. The germline V gene has CDR1 SQVTM and CDR2 ANQGSEA. V shed 7 bases, J shed 7 bases, and the junction held 7 bases outside the gene matches. CDR3 sequence (DNA): TGCAGCGGGGGACAGGGCTCCATTGGCTACACCTTC. This codes for CSGGQGSIGYTF.

This clonotype was seen ten or more times. The chain has TRBV19 and TRBJ2-5; D not certain. The CDR3 totals 12 residues. Germline loops: CDR1 LNHDA, CDR2 SQIVND (reference sequence). Here the CDR3 reads CPPLGKQETQYF. In DNA, the CDR3 is TGTCCTCCGTTAGGGAAACAAGAGACCCAGTACTTC.

The V gene is TRBV4-3, the J gene TRBJ2-5; D unresolved. Looked up from germline, CDR1 is LGHNA and CDR2 is YSLEER. The V gene lost 0 bases and the J gene lost 5 bases, with 7 bases spanning the gap. The CDR3 contains 13 residues. This CDR3 reads CASSQDQWETQYF. The DNA for the CDR3 is TGCGCCAGCAGCCAAGATCAATGGGAGACCCAGTACTTC.

V gene TRBV7-3 combines with J gene TRBJ2-3; TRBD2 matches 12 bases. V trimming: 5 bases; J trimming: 6 bases; junction bases outside the gene matches: 6. CDR1 SGHTA and CDR2 FQGTGA come from the germline V gene. This CDR3 has 15 amino acids. CDR3 bases: TGTGCCAGCAGCCGGACTAGCGGGGTATTCGATACGCAGTATTTT. Translation: CASSRTSGVFDTQYF.